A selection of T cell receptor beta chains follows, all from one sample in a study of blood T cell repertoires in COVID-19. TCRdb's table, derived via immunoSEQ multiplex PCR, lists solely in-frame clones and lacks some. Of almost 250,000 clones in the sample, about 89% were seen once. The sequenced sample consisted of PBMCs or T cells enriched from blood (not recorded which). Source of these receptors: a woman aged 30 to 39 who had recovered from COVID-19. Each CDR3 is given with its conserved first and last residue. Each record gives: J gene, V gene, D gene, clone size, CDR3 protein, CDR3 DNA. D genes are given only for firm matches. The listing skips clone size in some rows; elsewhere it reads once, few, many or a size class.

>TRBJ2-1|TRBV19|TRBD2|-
CASSVGTSGRTSRFYNEQFF
TGTGCCAGTAGTGTCGGGACTAGCGGGAGGACAAGTCGGTTCTACAATGAGCAGTTCTTC
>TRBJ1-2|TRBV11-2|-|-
CASSLDTFYGYTF
TGTGCCAGCAGCCTTGACACATTCTATGGCTACACCTTC
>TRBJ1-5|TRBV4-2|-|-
CASSQVGGNQPQHF
TGTGCCAGCAGCCAAGTTGGCGGGAATCAGCCCCAGCATTTT
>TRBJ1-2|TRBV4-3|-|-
CASSQATRSNGYTF
TGCGCCAGCAGCCAGGCCACAAGGAGTAATGGCTACACCTTC
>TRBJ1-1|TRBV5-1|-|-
CASSLVQEGTEAFF
TGCGCCAGCAGCTTGGTCCAGGAGGGCACTGAAGCTTTCTTT
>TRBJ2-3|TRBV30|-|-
CAWSGGMDTQYF
TGTGCCTGGAGCGGCGGAATGGATACGCAGTATTTT
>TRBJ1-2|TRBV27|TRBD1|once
CASGDGQGGGYTF
TGTGCCAGCGGTGATGGACAGGGCGGGGGCTACACCTTC
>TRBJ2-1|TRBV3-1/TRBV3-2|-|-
CASSQDPQRPIFYNEQFF
TGTGCCAGCAGCCAAGATCCGCAGCGCCCTATCTTCTACAATGAGCAGTTCTTC
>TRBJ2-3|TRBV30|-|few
CAWTRTDTDTQYF
TGTGCCTGGACCAGGACAGACACAGATACGCAGTATTTT
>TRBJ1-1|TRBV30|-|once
CAWSVQVNTEAFF
TGTGCCTGGAGTGTACAGGTGAACACTGAAGCTTTCTTT
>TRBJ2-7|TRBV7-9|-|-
CASSLGRGVYEQYF
TGTGCCAGCAGCTTAGGGAGGGGTGTTTACGAGCAGTACTTC
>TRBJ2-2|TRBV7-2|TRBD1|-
CASSSGTGFGELFF
TGTGCCAGCAGCTCCGGGACAGGGTTCGGGGAGCTGTTTTTT
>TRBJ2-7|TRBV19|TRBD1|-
CASSNRGRPYEQYF
TGTGCCAGTAGTAACAGGGGGCGCCCCTACGAGCAGTACTTC
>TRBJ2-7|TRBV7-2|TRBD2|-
CASSPNGRAGGLNEQYF
TGTGCCAGCAGCCCCAACGGACGAGCGGGAGGTTTAAACGAGCAGTACTTC
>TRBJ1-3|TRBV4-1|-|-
CASSTAFTGPLGNTIYF
TGCGCCAGCAGCACCGCCTTCACAGGGCCGCTAGGAAACACCATATATTTT
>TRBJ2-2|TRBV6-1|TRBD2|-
CASSVRLAGDNTGELFF
TGTGCCAGCAGTGTGCGGCTAGCGGGGGATAACACCGGGGAGCTGTTTTTT
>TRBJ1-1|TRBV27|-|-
CASSSRTRVNTEAFF
TGTGCCAGCAGTTCCAGGACTCGGGTAAACACTGAAGCTTTCTTT
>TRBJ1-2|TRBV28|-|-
CASRTQAGYNYGYTF
TGTGCCAGCAGAACCCAAGCGGGTTATAACTATGGCTACACCTTC
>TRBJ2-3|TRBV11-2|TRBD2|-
CASSSRLAGRGRDTQYF
TGTGCCAGCAGCTCGAGACTAGCGGGGAGGGGTCGGGATACGCAGTATTTT
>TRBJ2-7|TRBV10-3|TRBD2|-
CAISEFGLAGGEQYF
TGTGCCATCAGTGAGTTTGGACTAGCGGGAGGCGAGCAGTACTTC
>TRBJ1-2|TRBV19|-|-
CASSMGGMEFGYTF
TGTGCCAGTAGTATGGGGGGTATGGAATTTGGCTACACCTTC
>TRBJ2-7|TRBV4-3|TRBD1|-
CASSQNRGSYEQYF
TGCGCCAGCAGCCAAAACAGGGGCTCCTACGAGCAGTACTTC
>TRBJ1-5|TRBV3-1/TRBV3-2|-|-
CASSQEVAAIYQPQHF
TGTGCCAGCAGCCAAGAGGTGGCGGCTATCTATCAGCCCCAGCATTTT
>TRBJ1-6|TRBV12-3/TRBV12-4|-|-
CASSHSNSPLHF
TGTGCCAGCAGTCACAGTAATTCACCCCTCCACTTT
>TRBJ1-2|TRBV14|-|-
CASSQGSGNYGYTF
TGTGCCAGCAGCCAAGGCTCAGGGAACTATGGCTACACCTTC
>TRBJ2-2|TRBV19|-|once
CASSIRGQQKTNTGELFF
TGTGCCAGTAGTATACGTGGGCAGCAGAAAACGAACACCGGGGAGCTGTTTTTT
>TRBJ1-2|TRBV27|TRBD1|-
CASSSRVTTGRGNYGYTF
TGTGCCAGCAGTTCCCGCGTCACGACAGGGAGAGGAAACTATGGCTACACCTTC
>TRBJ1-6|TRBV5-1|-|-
CASSLTLSSYNSPLHF
TGCGCCAGCAGCTTGACCCTAAGCTCCTATAATTCACCCCTCCACTTT
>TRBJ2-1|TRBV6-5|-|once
CASSYSQGRYNEQFF
TGTGCCAGCAGTTACAGCCAGGGAAGGTACAATGAGCAGTTCTTC
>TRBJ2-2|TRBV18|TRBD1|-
CASSPGTANTGELFF
TGTGCCAGCTCACCCGGGACAGCGAACACCGGGGAGCTGTTTTTT
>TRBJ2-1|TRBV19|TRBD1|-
CASSPTGSNEQFF
TGTGCCAGTAGTCCGACAGGGTCCAATGAGCAGTTCTTC
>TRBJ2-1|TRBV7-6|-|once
CASSLTNEQFF
TGTGCCAGCAGCTTAACAAATGAGCAGTTCTTC
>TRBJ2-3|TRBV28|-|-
CASRPRELGTDTQYF
TGTGCCAGCAGACCGCGGGAATTGGGTACAGATACGCAGTATTTT
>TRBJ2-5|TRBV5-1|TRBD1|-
CASSEQGQDQETQYF
TGCGCCAGCAGCGAACAGGGACAGGACCAAGAGACCCAGTACTTC
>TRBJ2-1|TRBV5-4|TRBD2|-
CASSLIAGDNEQFF
TGTGCCAGCAGCTTAATAGCGGGAGACAATGAGCAGTTCTTC
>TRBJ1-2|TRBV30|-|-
CAWSVRSPYGYTF
TGTGCCTGGAGTGTGCGGAGTCCTTATGGCTACACCTTC
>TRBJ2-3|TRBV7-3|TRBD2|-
CASSLTSSAGGGTQYF
TGTGCCAGCAGCTTAACGTCAAGCGCGGGAGGCGGTACGCAGTATTTT
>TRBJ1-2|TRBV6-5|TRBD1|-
CASATPGQSGGYTF
TGTGCCAGCGCTACTCCGGGACAGTCTGGGGGCTACACCTTC
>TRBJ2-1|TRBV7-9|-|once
CASSTTGSSYNEQFF
TGTGCCAGCAGCACGACAGGTAGCTCCTACAATGAGCAGTTCTTC
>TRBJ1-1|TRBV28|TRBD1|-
CASSLYRDRDTEAFF
TGTGCCAGCAGTTTATATCGGGACAGGGACACTGAAGCTTTCTTT
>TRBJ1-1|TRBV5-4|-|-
CASSSLQGNTEAFF
TGTGCCAGCAGCTCACTGCAGGGAAACACTGAAGCTTTCTTT
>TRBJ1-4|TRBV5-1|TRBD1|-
CASSLGGGNEKLFF
TGCGCCAGCAGCTTGGGAGGGGGCAATGAAAAACTGTTTTTT
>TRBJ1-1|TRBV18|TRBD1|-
CASSRDSMNTEAFF
TGTGCCAGCTCCCGGGACAGTATGAACACTGAAGCTTTCTTT
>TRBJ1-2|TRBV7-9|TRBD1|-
CASSLRDSPNYGYTF
TGTGCCAGCAGCTTGCGGGACAGCCCTAACTATGGCTACACCTTC
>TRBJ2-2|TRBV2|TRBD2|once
CASSRTSGSFGGELFF
TGTGCCAGCAGTCGGACTAGCGGGAGTTTTGGCGGGGAGCTGTTTTTT
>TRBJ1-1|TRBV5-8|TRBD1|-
CASSEGQTMNTEAFF
TGTGCCAGCAGCGAGGGACAGACCATGAACACTGAAGCTTTCTTT
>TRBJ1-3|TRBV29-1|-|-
CSVEARGRSSGNTIYF
TGCAGCGTTGAAGCCAGGGGTCGGAGCTCTGGAAACACCATATATTTT
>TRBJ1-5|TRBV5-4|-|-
CASSLAGSNQPQHF
TGTGCCAGCAGCTTGGCCGGGTCCAATCAGCCCCAGCATTTT
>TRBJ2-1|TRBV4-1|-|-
CASSSRLDREQFF
TGCGCCAGCAGCAGCCGACTAGATCGTGAGCAGTTCTTC
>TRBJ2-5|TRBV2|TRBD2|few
CASSPVRGSLETQYF
TGTGCCAGCAGTCCTGTTCGCGGGAGCTTAGAGACCCAGTACTTC
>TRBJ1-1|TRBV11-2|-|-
CASRRADANTEAFF
TGTGCCAGCCGGAGAGCCGATGCAAACACTGAAGCTTTCTTT
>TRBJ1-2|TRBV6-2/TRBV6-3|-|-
CASSYSRQSYGYTF
TGTGCCAGCAGTTACTCGAGACAGTCCTATGGCTACACCTTC
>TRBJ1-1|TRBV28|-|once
CEIVGGHTEAFF
TGTGAGATAGTGGGGGGACACACTGAAGCTTTCTTT
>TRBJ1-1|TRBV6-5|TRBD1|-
CASSPGQTNTEAFF
TGTGCCAGCAGCCCGGGACAGACGAACACTGAAGCTTTCTTT
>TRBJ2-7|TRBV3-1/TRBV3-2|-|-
CASSQVFGTSSKHHEQYF
TGTGCCAGCAGCCAAGTCTTCGGGACTTCTTCCAAACACCACGAGCAGTACTTC
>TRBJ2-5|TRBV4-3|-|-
CASSQDKGRETQYF
TGCGCCAGCAGCCAAGACAAAGGGAGGGAGACCCAGTACTTC
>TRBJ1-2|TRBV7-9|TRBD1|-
CASSLAAGGRNYGYTF
TGTGCCAGCAGCTTAGCTGCAGGGGGCAGGAACTATGGCTACACCTTC
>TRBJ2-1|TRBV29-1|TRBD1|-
CSVEGTAQVSYNEQFF
TGCAGCGTTGAGGGGACAGCTCAGGTATCTTACAATGAGCAGTTCTTC
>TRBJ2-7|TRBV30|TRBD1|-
CAWSVLRQGGEQYF
TGTGCCTGGAGTGTCCTACGACAGGGGGGAGAGCAGTACTTC
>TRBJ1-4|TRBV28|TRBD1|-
CASSLERQGHNEKLFF
TGTGCCAGCAGTTTAGAGCGACAGGGGCATAATGAAAAACTGTTTTTT